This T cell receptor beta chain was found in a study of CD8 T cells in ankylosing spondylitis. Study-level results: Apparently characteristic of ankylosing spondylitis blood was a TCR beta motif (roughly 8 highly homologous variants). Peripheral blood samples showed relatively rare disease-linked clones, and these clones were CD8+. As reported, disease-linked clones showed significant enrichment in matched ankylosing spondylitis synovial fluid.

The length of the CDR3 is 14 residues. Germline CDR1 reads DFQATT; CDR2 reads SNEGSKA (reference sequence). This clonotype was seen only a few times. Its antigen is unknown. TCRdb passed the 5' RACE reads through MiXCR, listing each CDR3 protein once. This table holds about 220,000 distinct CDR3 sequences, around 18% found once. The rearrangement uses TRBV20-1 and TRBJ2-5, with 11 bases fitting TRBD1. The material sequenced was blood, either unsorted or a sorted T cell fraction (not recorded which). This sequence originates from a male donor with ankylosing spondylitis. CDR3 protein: CRPLGTGGWETQYF. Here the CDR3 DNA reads TGCAGGCCGCTAGGGACAGGGGGTTGGGAGACCCAGTACTTC.